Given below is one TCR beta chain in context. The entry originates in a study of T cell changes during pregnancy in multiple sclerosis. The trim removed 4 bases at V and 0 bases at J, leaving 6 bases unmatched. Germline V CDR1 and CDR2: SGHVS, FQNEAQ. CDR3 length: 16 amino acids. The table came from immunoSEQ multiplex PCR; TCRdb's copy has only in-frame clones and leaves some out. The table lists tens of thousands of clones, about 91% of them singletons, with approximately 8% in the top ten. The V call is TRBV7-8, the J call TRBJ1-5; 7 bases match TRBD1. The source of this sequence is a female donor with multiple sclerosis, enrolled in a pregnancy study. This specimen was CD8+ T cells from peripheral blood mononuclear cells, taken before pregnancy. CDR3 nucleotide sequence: TGTGCCAGCAGCTACCTGGGACAGTTTAGCAATCAGCCCCAGCATTTT. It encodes CASSYLGQFSNQPQHF.